The source of this T cell receptor (beta chain) is a study of control samples from healthy donors and cancer patients. The protocol was immunoSEQ multiplex PCR, while the TCRdb copy is restricted to in-frame clones and leaves out a portion. Of 80,000 or so clones listed, 91% are singletons. The CDR3 has 13 residues. Trimming took 4 bases from V and 6 from J, leaving 9 bases between them. Germline V gene lookup returns CDR1 LGHDT and CDR2 YNNKEL (reference sequence). The rearrangement joins TRBV3-1 (or the pseudogene TRBV3-2) to TRBJ1-4; weak D call: TRBD1 (5 bases). The specimen was blood. This TCR came from a man aged 50-59 years in good health. CDR3 sequence (DNA): TGTGCCAGCAGCCCGGGACTGGATGAAAAACTGTTTTTT. Translated, it gives CASSPGLDEKLFF.